One and the same sample provided the 22 T cell receptor beta chains below, sequenced in a study of blood T cell repertoires in COVID-19. The repertoire was sequenced with immunoSEQ multiplex PCR; TCRdb's copy has only in-frame clones and lacks some. Among 150,000 or so clones listed, approximately 90% were seen once. The source material was peripheral blood. Every receptor here comes from a man aged 18 to 29 with COVID-19, enrolled during active disease.

The chain couples TRBV19 to TRBJ1-1; D is undetermined. The V gene lost 2 bases and the J gene lost 6 bases, with 10 bases spanning the gap. Germline-derived CDR1 and CDR2 are LNHDA and SQIVND (reference sequence). The CDR3 is 13 amino acids. In DNA form, the CDR3 reads TGTGCCAGTAGTATACCGGGGTTATCTGAAGCTTTCTTT. This codes for CASSIPGLSEAFF.

This sequence joins TRBV3-1 (or the pseudogene TRBV3-2) and TRBJ2-5; perhaps TRBD2 as D (6 bases). The germline V gene has CDR1 LGHDT and CDR2 YNNKEL (reference sequence). V was clipped by 4 bases and J by 0 bases, with 21 bases between them. The CDR3 covers 18 residues. In nucleotides, the CDR3 is TGTGCCAGCAGCCCCCTAGGGCTTAGCGGATGGTACCAAGAGACCCAGTACTTC. Translated: CASSPLGLSGWYQETQYF.

V gene TRBV25-1 combines with J gene TRBJ1-1; possible D gene TRBD1, 5 bases. V shed 5 bases and J shed 4 bases, with 11 bases lying between them. The germline CDR1 and CDR2 sequences are MGHDK and SYGVNS. This CDR3 has 13 amino acids. In nucleotides, the CDR3 is TGTGCCAGCAGTCCCCAGGGTCTCACTGAAGCTTTCTTT. Protein: CASSPQGLTEAFF. The full variable domain, completed using reference TRBV25-1 and TRBJ1-1, is EADIYQTPRYLVIGTGKKITLECSQTMGHDKMYWYQQDPGMELHLIHYSYGVNSTEKGDLSSESTVSRIRTEHFPLTLESARPSHTSQYLCASSPQGLTEAFFGQGTRLTVV.

J is TRBJ2-3 and V is TRBV28; tentative D call: TRBD1 (5 bases). Trimming shortened V by 6 bases and J by 1 base, and 20 bases separated the two germline ends. The CDR3 length is 17 residues. Germline V gene sequence: CDR1 MDHEN, CDR2 SYDVKM. Here the CDR3 DNA reads TGTGCCAGCAGGTTTTTAGATGGGGCGGCGGGCACAGATACGCAGTATTTT. Translating gives CASRFLDGAAGTDTQYF.

V usage is TRBV11-2 and J usage is TRBJ1-5, with D maybe TRBD1 (5 bases). The CDR3 has 14 residues. CDR1 is SGHAT and CDR2 is FQNNGV in the germline V gene. The ends were cut back, 5 bases at V and 3 bases at J, with 11 bases in the middle. CDR3 region: CASSPGLVNQPQHF. CDR3 bases: TGTGCCAGCAGCCCAGGGCTGGTCAATCAGCCCCAGCATTTT.

The V call is TRBV29-1, the J call TRBJ2-1; 10 nucleotides agree with TRBD2. The CDR3 is made up of 15 amino acids. J gave up 5 bases and V 3 bases, and 7 bases lay outside the gene matches. The germline V gene has CDR1 SQVTM and CDR2 ANQGSEA. The CDR3 loop reads CSVDVGLAYNNEQFF. As DNA, the CDR3 is TGCAGCGTTGATGTGGGACTAGCGTACAACAATGAGCAGTTCTTC.

This chain connects TRBV24-1 to TRBJ2-1, with D possibly TRBD1 on 5 matching bases. The CDR3 runs to 16 residues. Germline values: CDR1 KGHDR, CDR2 SFDVKD. Between the trimmed V and J ends, which lost 1 base and 1 base, there was a span of 10 bases. CDR3 amino acids: CATSDFPGMSYNEQFF. CDR3 DNA: TGTGCCACCAGTGATTTTCCAGGGATGTCCTACAATGAGCAGTTCTTC.

The chain employs TRBV7-9 and TRBJ1-2; a possible D gene is TRBD1 (6 bases). The length of the CDR3 is 15 residues. V was trimmed by 2 bases and J by 8 bases, leaving 18 bases between them. CDR1 SEHNR and CDR2 FQNEAQ come from the germline V gene (reference sequence). CDR3 amino acids: CASSLILTGQVGYTF. CDR3 bases: TGTGCCAGCAGCTTAATCCTAACAGGGCAAGTCGGCTACACCTTC.

This rearrangement joins TRBV5-1 to TRBJ2-1, with D tentatively TRBD1 (6 bases). V was clipped by 0 bases and J by 5 bases, with 12 bases between them. Germline lookup yields CDR1 SGHRS and CDR2 YFSETQ. This CDR3 region has 15 residues. The CDR3 spells CASSLGAGANNEQFF. CDR3 in DNA: TGCGCCAGCAGCTTGGGTGCAGGGGCAAACAATGAGCAGTTCTTC.

The gene calls are TRBV7-2 and TRBJ2-5, with D possibly being TRBD2 (5 bases). The CDR3 is 14 amino acids. Deletions cut 2 bases from V and 3 bases from J, with 10 bases between. The germline CDR1 and CDR2 sequences are SGHTA and FQGNSA. The DNA for the CDR3 is TGTGCCAGCAGCTTAATTTTCGGGAAAGAGACCCAGTACTTC. Translation gives CASSLIFGKETQYF.

The gene calls are TRBV9 and TRBJ2-1; 9 bases align to TRBD1. The germline gives CDR1 SGDLS, CDR2 YYNGEE. V lost 4 bases, J lost 4 bases, and 9 bases stayed unmatched. The CDR3 totals 16 residues. The CDR3 here is CASSSTGTGSYNEQFF. Written as DNA, the CDR3 is TGTGCCAGCAGCTCCACCGGGACAGGGTCGTACAATGAGCAGTTCTTC. The variable domain in full, completed from reference TRBV9 and TRBJ2-1, reads DSGVTQTPKHLITATGQRVTLRCSPRSGDLSVYWYQQSLDQGLQFLIQYYNGEERAKGNILERFSAQQFPDLHSELNLSSLELGDSALYFCASSSTGTGSYNEQFFGPGTRLTVL.

The chain uses TRBV6-4 and TRBJ1-2; no clear D. The CDR3 has 13 amino acids. Germline CDR1 and CDR2: MRHNA and SNTAGT. V was pared by 5 bases and J by 2 bases, with 9 bases between. CDR3 region: CASSIQRNYGYTF. For the CDR3, the DNA is TGTGCCAGCAGTATACAGAGAAACTATGGCTACACCTTC.

The rearrangement uses TRBV6-5 and TRBJ1-1; 7 nucleotides agree with TRBD1. CDR1 MNHEY and CDR2 SVGAGI come from the germline V gene. This CDR3 comprises 14 residues. With V trimmed by 6 bases and J by 8 bases, 12 bases remained unmatched. CDR3 amino acids: CASSLDRVLGEAFF. The CDR3 region has the DNA TGTGCCAGCAGCCTCGACAGGGTTTTGGGGGAAGCTTTCTTT.

The rearrangement uses TRBV7-8 and TRBJ2-3, with TRBD2 identical over 7 bases. V shed 11 bases and J 4 bases; nucleotides not matched to a gene: 15. The CDR3 length is 15 residues. Germline V gene lookup returns CDR1 SGHVS and CDR2 FQNEAQ. CDR3 in DNA: TGTGCCTCGGGGCTAGCGGTCGAGGGGCCAGATACGCAGTATTTT. It codes for CASGLAVEGPDTQYF.

DNA for the CDR3: TGTGCCAGCAGCTCGCGACAGGGCATCGATCAGCCCCAGCATTTT. This encodes CASSSRQGIDQPQHF. The chain employs TRBV7-2 and TRBJ1-5, with 7 bases fitting TRBD1. The V gene's germline CDR1 is SGHTA and CDR2 FQGNSA. The V gene end was trimmed by 4 bases and the J gene end by 5 bases; junction bases not matched to a gene: 8. The CDR3 length is 15 residues.

The V gene is TRBV15, the J gene TRBJ1-2; maybe TRBD1 (5 bases). This CDR3 is built from 16 residues. Trimming pared 3 bases from V and 4 bases from J, leaving 18 bases between. Per germline, CDR1 LNHNV and CDR2 YYDKDF (reference sequence). The CDR3 DNA reads TGTGCCACCAGCAGCGCGTCGATCGGGGGGATCTATGGCTACACCTTC. It translates to CATSSASIGGIYGYTF. The full variable domain, completed using reference TRBV15 and TRBJ1-2, is DAMVIQNPRYQVTQFGKPVTLSCSQTLNHNVMYWYQQKSSQAPKLLFHYYDKDFNNEADTPDNFQSRRPNTSFCFLDIRSPGLGDTAMYLCATSSASIGGIYGYTFGSGTRLTVV.

This clone was counted a single time. The chain links TRBV2 to TRBJ1-2, with unresolved D. V lost 7 bases and J 0 bases, leaving 15 bases between the germline ends. From germline, CDR1 is SNHLY and CDR2 FYNNEI. The length of the CDR3 is 15 residues. The CDR3 DNA reads as TGTGCCAGCACTCCCTGGAGGAGATCTAACTATGGCTACACCTTC. This encodes CASTPWRRSNYGYTF.

The chain combines TRBV24-1 with TRBJ2-5; D is unresolved. Germline-derived CDR1 and CDR2 are KGHDR and SFDVKD. Trimming removed 4 bases at V and 0 bases at J, with 5 bases between. The CDR3 is made up of 13 amino acids. The CDR3 bases are TGTGCCACCAGTGACCGGTACCAAGAGACCCAGTACTTC. Translating it yields CATSDRYQETQYF.

The chain uses TRBV7-2 and TRBJ2-1; 11 bases agree with TRBD2. V lost 5 bases, J lost 2 bases, and 2 bases stayed unmatched. The CDR3 has 15 residues. CDR1 SGHTA and CDR2 FQGNSA come from the germline V gene. The CDR3 spells CASSVTSGTYNEQFF. The CDR3 bases are TGTGCCAGCAGCGTGACTAGCGGGACCTACAATGAGCAGTTCTTC.

V is TRBV2 and J is TRBJ2-2; D not certain. The V and J ends lost 4 bases and 0 bases respectively, with 9 bases between them. Per germline, CDR1 SNHLY and CDR2 FYNNEI. The length of the CDR3 is 15 residues. CDR3 in amino acids: CASSAAGSNTGELFF. CDR3 DNA: TGTGCCAGCAGTGCGGCAGGCTCGAACACCGGGGAGCTGTTTTTT.

V gene TRBV25-1 combines with J gene TRBJ2-7, with D perhaps matching TRBD2 (5 bases). CDR3 length: 13 residues. The V and J ends lost 6 bases and 5 bases respectively, with 14 bases between them. The germline V gene has CDR1 MGHDK and CDR2 SYGVNS. The CDR3 DNA is TGTGCCAGCAGCTCGAGGAGGAAGGACGAGCAGTACTTC. Amino acid sequence: CASSSRRKDEQYF.

This sequence joins TRBV19 and TRBJ1-5; tentatively, D is TRBD1 (6 bases). The CDR3 has 12 residues. V lost 3 bases, J lost 11 bases, and 11 bases lay in between. Germline V gives CDR1 LNHDA, CDR2 SQIVND (reference sequence). In DNA, the CDR3 is TGTGCCAGTAGTATTCTCCAGGGGTCCCAGCATTTT. Translated, it gives CASSILQGSQHF.